Shown below are 31 T cell receptor beta chains from a single sample sequenced in a study of T cells in Graves' hyperthyroidism and ophthalmopathy. Amplified TCR beta CDR3 regions derived from RNA transcripts. Primed by the HTBI set, a first-round RT-PCR was run on the TCR CDR3. TCRdb itself ran the multiplex PCR reads through MiXCR, one entry per CDR3 protein. Among about 510,000 distinct CDR3 sequences, 40% to 50% were seen once, and the ten largest hold around 44%. Sequencing was done on a sample of peripheral blood or thyroid tissue (not recorded which). Receptors originate from an adult woman with Graves' disease, either hyperthyroidism or ophthalmopathy (not recorded which).

This clonotype showed up many times. The chain employs TRBV3-1 and TRBJ1-1; TRBD1 might be the D (6 bases). Germline CDR1 is LGHDT and CDR2 is YNNKEL (reference sequence). The CDR3 contains 14 residues. Trimming took 2 bases from V and 8 from J, leaving 15 bases between them. The CDR3 sequence is CASSQRQATQEAFF. The DNA for the CDR3 is TGTGCCAGCAGCCAAAGACAGGCCACGCAAGAAGCTTTCTTT.

This clonotype showed up just a few times. This chain connects TRBV2 to TRBJ1-6; 9 positions match TRBD1. This CDR3 region has 18 residues. Germline assignment: CDR1 SNHLY and CDR2 FYNNEI. V lost 2 bases, J lost 2 bases, and 7 bases stayed unmatched. CDR3 DNA sequence: TGTGCCAGCAGTGAAACTGGACAGGGGAGGCCCTATAATTCACCCCTCCACTTT. This encodes CASSETGQGRPYNSPLHF.

This clonotype came up a few times. This chain joins TRBV15 and TRBJ1-2, with 9 bases aligning to TRBD1. The CDR3 is 14 amino acids. CDR1 and CDR2 (germline): LNHNV, YYDKDF (reference sequence). Trimming at V came to 4 bases and at J to 7 bases, leaving 7 bases not matched to a gene. In nucleotides, the CDR3 is TGTGCCACCAGCACAGGGACAGGGCGCTTTGGCTACACCTTC. It specifies CATSTGTGRFGYTF.

This clonotype was counted at least ten times. Germline and junction disagree at one end, which may indicate a read error. The gene calls are TRBV7-9 and TRBJ2-5, with D perhaps given as TRBD1 or TRBD2 (6 bases each). The CDR3 loop spans 15 amino acids. CDR1 and CDR2 from the germline V gene are SEHNR and FQNEAQ (reference sequence). In nucleotides, the CDR3 is TGTGCTAGCAGCCCCGGGGGCGGCCTCCAAGAGACCCAGTACTTC. Its translation is CASSPGGGLQETQYF.

The CDR3 sequence is CSALRSGYEQYF. The CDR3 DNA sequence: TGCAGTGCCCTTAGATCAGGGTACGAGCAGTACTTC. The rearrangement links TRBV20-1 to TRBJ2-7, with D perhaps matching TRBD1 (5 bases). Germline CDR1 DFQATT, CDR2 SNEGSKA (reference sequence). The CDR3 covers 12 residues. Trimming took off 6 bases at V and 4 bases at J, with 13 bases between the two ends.

V is TRBV10-3 and J is TRBJ1-1, with a weak D call TRBD1 (5 bases). V lost 0 bases to trimming and J lost 3 bases, with 8 bases between them. The CDR3 loop spans 14 amino acids. Germline V lookup: CDR1 ENHRY, CDR2 SYGVKD. CDR3 coding DNA: TGTGCCATCAGTGAGTCGAGAGGGGACACTGAAGCTTTCTTT. Protein product: CAISESRGDTEAFF.

This clonotype was seen many times. The J gene is TRBJ2-5, the V gene TRBV7-9, with D possibly being TRBD2 (6 bases). Per the germline V gene, CDR1 is SEHNR and CDR2 is FQNEAQ (reference sequence). There are 13 residues in the CDR3. The ends were cut back, 5 bases at V and 1 base at J, with 8 bases in the middle. The CDR3 is CASSREIQETQYF. In DNA, the CDR3 is TGTGCCAGCAGCCGGGAGATCCAAGAGACCCAGTACTTC.

This clonotype was seen a single time. The genes are TRBV7-2 and TRBJ1-2; the D gene is possibly TRBD1 (6 bases). Trimming shortened V by 4 bases and J by 5 bases, and 17 bases separated the two germline ends. Per germline, CDR1 SGHTA and CDR2 FQGNSA. This CDR3 region has 15 residues. The CDR3 region has the DNA TGTGCCAGCAGCTATCCCGAGGACAGAAGATATGGCTACACCTTC. It encodes CASSYPEDRRYGYTF.

The sample holds a few counts of this clonotype. Sequence at one end of the junction differs from germline and may be a read error. This chain links TRBV27 with TRBJ2-6; D not resolved. Germline lookup yields CDR1 MNHEY and CDR2 SMNVEV (reference sequence). The CDR3 has 14 residues. In DNA, the CDR3 is TGTGCCAGCAGTTTATGGGCTGGGGTCAACGTCCTGACTTTC. Encoded protein: CASSLWAGVNVLTF.

The V call is TRBV5-1, the J call TRBJ1-5; D gene unclear. The CDR3 is made up of 14 amino acids. Trimming left V 0 bases short and J 1 base short, with 5 bases between. CDR1 and CDR2 (germline): SGHRS, YFSETQ. The CDR3 reads CASSLDGSNQPQHF. For the CDR3, the DNA is TGCGCCAGCAGCTTGGACGGAAGCAATCAGCCCCAGCATTTT.

CDR3 amino acids: CASSGGDRKEETQYF. The CDR3 coding sequence is TGCGCCAGCAGCGGAGGGGACAGGAAAGAAGAGACCCAGTACTTC. This rearrangement joins TRBV5-1 to TRBJ2-5; 8 nucleotides match TRBD1. The ends lost 4 bases at V and 3 bases at J; junction bases unmatched: 8. The CDR3 runs to 15 residues. Per germline, CDR1 SGHRS and CDR2 YFSETQ. Together with reference TRBV5-1 and TRBJ2-5, the CDR3 gives the full variable domain: KAGVTQTPRYLIKTRGQQVTLSCSPISGHRSVSWYQQTPGQGLQFLFEYFSETQRNKGNFPGRFSGRQFSNSRSEMNVSTLELGDSALYLCASSGGDRKEETQYFGPGTRLLVL.

This clonotype occurred a few times. The V gene is TRBV2, the J gene TRBJ1-1; maybe TRBD1 (6 bases). V was trimmed by 8 bases and J by 10 bases, leaving 14 bases between them. This CDR3 is 11 amino acids long. Germline CDR1 is SNHLY and CDR2 is FYNNEI. The CDR3 sequence: CASGVGGGAFF. The CDR3 nucleotides are TGTGCCAGCGGTGTAGGGGGGGGAGCTTTCTTT.

In its sample, this clonotype was seen many times. The rearrangement links TRBV20-1 to TRBJ2-7; no clear D gene. V lost 1 base and J lost 2, with 12 bases in between. Germline assignment: CDR1 DFQATT and CDR2 SNEGSKA (reference sequence). The CDR3 covers 14 residues. The CDR3 loop is CSARGRGFTYEQYF. Written as DNA, the CDR3 is TGCAGTGCTAGAGGTCGCGGCTTCACCTACGAGCAGTACTTC.

This rearrangement joins TRBV10-3 to TRBJ2-5; no firm D call. Germline V gives CDR1 ENHRY, CDR2 SYGVKD. Trimming left V 2 bases short and J 5 bases short, with 9 bases between. The length of the CDR3 is 13 residues. This CDR3 is CAISEEVSETQYF. In DNA, the CDR3 is TGTGCCATCAGTGAGGAGGTTTCGGAGACCCAGTACTTC.

V gene TRBV7-3 combines with J gene TRBJ1-1; D not certain. The CDR3 totals 12 residues. The germline V and J ends were trimmed by 6 bases and 2 bases, with 7 bases remaining between them. Germline CDR1 SGHTA, CDR2 FQGTGA. The CDR3 spells CASSYINTEAFF. The CDR3, as DNA: TGTGCCAGCAGTTATATAAACACTGAAGCTTTCTTT.

The CDR3 region is CSAIPPTTNEKLFF. CDR3 nucleotide sequence: TGCAGTGCTATACCTCCAACAACTAATGAAAAACTGTTTTTT. The chain joins TRBV20-1 to TRBJ1-4; D ambiguous. The CDR3 has 14 amino acids. The germline V gene has CDR1 DFQATT and CDR2 SNEGSKA (reference sequence). The V gene lost 4 bases and the J gene lost 0 bases, with 9 bases spanning the gap.

V is TRBV7-8 and J is TRBJ2-7; D is undetermined. The CDR3 covers 15 residues. CDR1 SGHVS and CDR2 FQNEAQ come from the germline V gene. The ends were cut back, 5 bases at V and 3 bases at J, with 17 bases in the middle. The CDR3 loop is CASSPRRLMLYEQYF. Written as DNA, the CDR3 is TGTGCCAGCAGCCCCCGGCGCTTGATGCTCTACGAGCAGTACTTC. Filled out from reference TRBV7-8 and TRBJ2-7, the complete variable domain reads GAGVSQSPRYKVAKRGQDVALRCDPISGHVSLFWYQQALGQGPEFLTYFQNEAQLDKSGLPSDRFFAERPEGSVSTLKIQRTQQEDSAVYLCASSPRRLMLYEQYFGPGTRLTVT.

This clonotype has ten or more counts. The J gene is TRBJ2-7, the V gene TRBV5-5; TRBD1 agrees at 7 bases. The V and J ends lost 2 bases and 4 bases, in that order; junction bases with no gene match: 9. CDR3 length: 15 residues. Germline values: CDR1 SGHKS, CDR2 YYEKEE (reference sequence). Here the CDR3 reads CASSFQTGQGYEQYF. The CDR3 nucleotides read TGTGCCAGCAGCTTCCAGACAGGGCAAGGATACGAGCAGTACTTC.

This rearrangement joins TRBV29-1 to TRBJ1-3; D may be TRBD1 (5 bases). V lost 3 bases to trimming and J lost 8 bases, with 14 bases between them. This CDR3 has 13 amino acids. Germline V lookup: CDR1 SQVTM, CDR2 ANQGSEA. CDR3: CSVEGGRGHTIYF. The CDR3 coding sequence is TGCAGCGTTGAGGGCGGGAGGGGACACACCATATATTTT.

On this clonotype itself: Because the CDR3 is missing its conserved closing phenylalanine or tryptophan, this is likely a read error. The limits of the CDR3 on the DNA are not certain, so only TCRdb's listed CDR3 is given. The chain recombines TRBV6-6 with TRBJ1-6; the D segment call TRBD1 is taken from the table without a DNA check. Germline-derived CDR1 and CDR2 are MNHNY and SVGAGI (reference sequence). The CDR3 contains 9 residues when both ends are counted. Here the CDR3 reads CASSYPRGA.

This clonotype appeared many times. V is TRBV7-2 and J is TRBJ1-5; 10 bases are a match to TRBD1. Germline CDR1 is SGHTA and CDR2 is FQGNSA. The CDR3 has 16 amino acids. With 2 bases clipped from V and 7 bases from J, the junction kept 8 bases outside the gene matches. The CDR3 reads CASSLMGQGLGQPQHF. The CDR3 DNA follows: TGTGCCAGCAGCTTAATGGGACAGGGGCTCGGACAGCCCCAGCATTTT.

This clonotype came up once. The J gene is TRBJ1-5, the V gene TRBV10-3; 10 positions agree with TRBD1. Trimming at V came to 2 bases and at J to 6 bases, leaving 4 bases not matched to a gene. Germline CDR1 ENHRY, CDR2 SYGVKD. The length of the CDR3 is 15 residues. CDR3 residues: CAISEQTGGVQPQHF. In DNA, the CDR3 is TGTGCCATCAGTGAGCAGACAGGGGGCGTTCAGCCCCAGCATTTT.

This clonotype turned up a few times. V usage is TRBV19 and J usage is TRBJ1-2; 7 nucleotides agree with TRBD1. CDR1 is LNHDA and CDR2 is SQIVND in the germline V gene (reference sequence). J was trimmed by 7 bases and V by 5 bases; bases with no gene match: 1. This CDR3 has 11 residues. In nucleotides, the CDR3 is TGTGCCAGTAGTGGGGACAGTGGCTACACCTTC. Translated, it gives CASSGDSGYTF.

This chain connects TRBV7-2 to TRBJ1-1; no clear D. Germline V gene lookup returns CDR1 SGHTA and CDR2 FQGNSA. CDR3 length: 13 residues. Between the trimmed V and J ends, which lost 4 bases and 0 bases, there was a span of 6 bases. CDR3 nucleotide sequence: TGTGCCAGCAGCTACATAATGAACACTGAAGCTTTCTTT. The encoded protein is CASSYIMNTEAFF.

This chain links TRBV5-1 with TRBJ1-5; the D gene is possibly TRBD1 (5 bases). V was clipped by 0 bases and J by 7 bases, with 11 bases between them. The CDR3 is 14 amino acids. In germline, CDR1 is SGHRS, CDR2 YFSETQ. The CDR3 here is CASSLEGDGQPQHF. The CDR3 DNA sequence: TGCGCCAGCAGCTTGGAAGGGGACGGCCAGCCCCAGCATTTT.

The chain combines TRBV2 with TRBJ1-1; 7 nucleotides line up with TRBD1. The CDR3 has 14 residues. Germline V gene data show CDR1 as SNHLY and CDR2 as FYNNEI. V trimming: 5 bases; J trimming: 7 bases; junction bases outside the gene matches: 10. The CDR3 is CASSLGQSVGEAFF. In nucleotides, the CDR3 is TGTGCCAGCAGTCTGGGACAGTCAGTGGGTGAAGCTTTCTTT.

Ten or more counts support this clonotype. The chain links TRBV19 to TRBJ1-2; 8 nucleotides align to TRBD1. With 6 bases clipped from V and 8 bases from J, the junction kept 8 bases outside the gene matches. Germline V gene lookup returns CDR1 LNHDA and CDR2 SQIVND (reference sequence). This CDR3 has 13 residues. The CDR3 sequence: CASRPGQGWGYTF. In DNA form, the CDR3 reads TGTGCCAGTAGACCAGGACAGGGATGGGGCTACACCTTC.

This clonotype has a count of ten or more. This chain connects TRBV20-1 to TRBJ2-5, with a possible D match to TRBD1 (7 bases). Germline V gives CDR1 DFQATT, CDR2 SNEGSKA (reference sequence). This CDR3 has 14 amino acids. Trimming took off 3 bases at V and 3 bases at J, with 14 bases between the two ends. CDR3 protein: CSARPGGRKETQYF. The CDR3 nucleotides are TGCAGTGCTAGGCCAGGGGGGCGCAAAGAGACCCAGTACTTC.

DNA for the CDR3: TGCAGTGCTAGGACACCGGGACTAGCGGGACGCCTCACCTACGAGCAGTACTTC. This encodes CSARTPGLAGRLTYEQYF. V usage is TRBV20-1 and J usage is TRBJ2-7; 13 bases are shared with TRBD2. The V gene end was trimmed by 3 bases and the J gene end by 2 bases; junction bases not matched to a gene: 13. CDR3 length equals 18 residues. CDR1 and CDR2 (germline): DFQATT, SNEGSKA (reference sequence).

The rearrangement joins TRBV7-3 to TRBJ2-3; D perhaps matches TRBD1 (6 bases). Trimming removed 5 bases at V and 3 bases at J, with 12 bases between. Germline V gene lookup returns CDR1 SGHTA and CDR2 FQGTGA. CDR3 length: 14 residues. The CDR3 DNA follows: TGTGCCAGCAGCCGAAGACAGGCAACAGATACGCAGTATTTT. Its translation is CASSRRQATDTQYF. Using reference TRBV7-3 and TRBJ2-3 for the parts outside the CDR3, the full variable domain is GAGVSQTPSNKVTEKGKYVELRCDPISGHTALYWYRQSLGQGPEFLIYFQGTGAADDSGLPNDRFFAVRPEGSVSTLKIQRTERGDSAVYLCASSRRQATDTQYFGPGTRLTVL.

The J gene is TRBJ1-2, the V gene TRBV2; TRBD1 matches 8 bases. The germline CDR1 and CDR2 sequences are SNHLY and FYNNEI. Losses at the gene ends were 1 base for V and 4 bases for J; bases not matched to a gene: 8. CDR3 length: 16 residues. The CDR3 loop reads CASSEGAGGYSYGYTF. DNA for the CDR3: TGTGCCAGCAGTGAAGGGGCAGGGGGCTATAGCTATGGCTACACCTTC.